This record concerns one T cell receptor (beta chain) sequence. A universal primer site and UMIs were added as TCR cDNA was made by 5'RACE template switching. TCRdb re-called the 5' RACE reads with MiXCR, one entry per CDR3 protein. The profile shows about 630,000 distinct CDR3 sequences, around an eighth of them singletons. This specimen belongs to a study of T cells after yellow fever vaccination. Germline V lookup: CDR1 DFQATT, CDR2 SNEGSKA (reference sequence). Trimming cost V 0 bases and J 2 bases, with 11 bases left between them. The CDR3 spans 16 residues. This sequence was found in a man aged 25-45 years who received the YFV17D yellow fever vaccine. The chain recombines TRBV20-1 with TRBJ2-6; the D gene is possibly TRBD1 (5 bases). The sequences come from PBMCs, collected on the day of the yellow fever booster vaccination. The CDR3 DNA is TGCAGTGCTAGAGATATTAGGGGCACTGGGGCCAACGTCCTGACTTTC. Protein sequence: CSARDIRGTGANVLTF.